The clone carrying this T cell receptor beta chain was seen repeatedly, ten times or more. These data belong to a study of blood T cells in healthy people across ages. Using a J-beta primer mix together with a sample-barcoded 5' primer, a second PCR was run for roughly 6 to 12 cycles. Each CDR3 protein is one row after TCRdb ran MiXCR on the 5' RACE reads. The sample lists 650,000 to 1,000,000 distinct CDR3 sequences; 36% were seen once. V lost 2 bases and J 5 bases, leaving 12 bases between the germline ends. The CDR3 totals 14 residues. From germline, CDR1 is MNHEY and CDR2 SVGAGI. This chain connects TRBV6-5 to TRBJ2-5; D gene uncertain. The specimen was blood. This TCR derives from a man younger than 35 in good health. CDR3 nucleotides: TGTGCCAGCAGTTACGGCATTCGCTCGGAGACCCAGTACTTC. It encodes CASSYGIRSETQYF.